This TCR beta chain was sequenced in a study of blood T cells in healthy people across ages. Study results and caveats: There was no known CMV status for donors, so expanded clonotype changes were possibly confounded. Diversity was higher, and naive CD4+ cells more numerous, in long-lived donors than in aged donors.

The amount of total RNA extracted per sample was at least 6 micrograms. A second about 6 to 12 cycle PCR used barcoded and J-beta primers. TCRdb used MiXCR to reprocess the 5' RACE reads, holding one entry per CDR3 protein. Here the sample spans roughly 730,000 distinct CDR3 sequences, approximately 60% being singletons. This CDR3 spans 14 amino acids. In germline, CDR1 is MNHEY, CDR2 SMNVEV (reference sequence). V lost 3 bases and J lost 3, with 11 bases in between. For this clonotype: What it binds is unknown.

The chain recombines TRBV27 with TRBJ2-5; D perhaps matches TRBD1 (6 bases). The receptor was isolated from a man in his forties in good health. The sample comprised blood. The CDR3 protein is CASSFTGSKETQYF. The CDR3 DNA follows: TGTGCCAGCAGTTTTACAGGGTCGAAAGAGACCCAGTACTTC.